This TCR beta chain was profiled in a study of T cell clonotyping in hematopoietic cell transplantation. J gave up 4 bases and V 6 bases, and 13 bases lay outside the gene matches. There are 16 residues in the CDR3. The germline V gene has CDR1 MDHEN and CDR2 SYDVKM. The assay was immunoSEQ multiplex PCR, and TCRdb's table has in-frame clones only and misses some. This repertoire shows roughly 27,000 clones, roughly 95% found once; its top ten account for about 1.3%. The rearrangement joins TRBV28 to TRBJ1-2; 8 nucleotides match TRBD1. This sequence was found in a man aged 45-65 years in good health. Some clones in this sample may be carry-over from other donors' samples. The sample taken for sequencing was peripheral blood mononuclear cells. The CDR3 protein is CASSLSGTGDLYGYTF. CDR3 in DNA: TGTGCCAGCAGCCTATCGGGGACAGGTGACCTCTATGGCTACACCTTC.